The clone carrying this T cell receptor (beta chain) was seen repeatedly, ten times or more. The data were taken from a study of T cells in Graves' hyperthyroidism and ophthalmopathy. Using RNA transcripts as the source, TCR beta CDR3 regions were amplified. First-round RT-PCR with HTBI primers amplified the TCR CDR3 region. TCRdb passed the multiplex PCR reads through MiXCR, listing each CDR3 protein once. Altogether 360,000 or so distinct CDR3 sequences are present, around 15% being singletons, with the ten largest covering about 21%. The CDR3 length is 14 residues. Germline lookup yields CDR1 DFQATT and CDR2 SNEGSKA (reference sequence). The V end was cut by 6 bases, the J end by 3 bases, with 18 bases between.

This receptor was taken from a woman in her fifties or sixties with Graves' ophthalmopathy. The material sequenced was blood. The rearrangement uses TRBV20-1 and TRBJ2-7; the D call may be TRBD1 or TRBD2 (7 bases each). CDR3 sequence reads: CSARGGAPFYEQYF. CDR3 bases: TGCAGTGCCAGGGGGGGGGCGCCGTTCTACGAGCAGTACTTC.